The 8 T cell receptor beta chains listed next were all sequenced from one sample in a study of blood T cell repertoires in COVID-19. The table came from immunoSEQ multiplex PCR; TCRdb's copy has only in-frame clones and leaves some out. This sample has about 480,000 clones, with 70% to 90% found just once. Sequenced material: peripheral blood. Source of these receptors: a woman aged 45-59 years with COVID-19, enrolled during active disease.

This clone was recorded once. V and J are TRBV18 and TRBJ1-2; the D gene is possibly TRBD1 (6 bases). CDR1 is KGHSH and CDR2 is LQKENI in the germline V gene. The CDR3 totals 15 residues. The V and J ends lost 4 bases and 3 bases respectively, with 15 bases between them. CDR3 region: CASSREADSDYGYTF. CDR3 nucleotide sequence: TGTGCCAGCTCACGCGAGGCGGACAGTGACTATGGCTACACCTTC.

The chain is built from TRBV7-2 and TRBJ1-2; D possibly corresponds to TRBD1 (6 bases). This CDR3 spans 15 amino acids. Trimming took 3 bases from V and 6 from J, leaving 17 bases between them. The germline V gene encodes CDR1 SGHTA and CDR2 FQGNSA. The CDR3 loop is CASSFALTGFDGYTF. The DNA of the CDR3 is TGTGCCAGCAGCTTTGCCCTCACAGGGTTCGATGGCTACACCTTC. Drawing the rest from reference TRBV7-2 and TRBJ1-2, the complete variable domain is GAGVSQSPSNKVTEKGKDVELRCDPISGHTALYWYRQSLGQGLEFLIYFQGNSAPDKSGLPSDRFSAERTGGSVSTLTIQRTQQEDSAVYLCASSFALTGFDGYTFGSGTRLTVV.

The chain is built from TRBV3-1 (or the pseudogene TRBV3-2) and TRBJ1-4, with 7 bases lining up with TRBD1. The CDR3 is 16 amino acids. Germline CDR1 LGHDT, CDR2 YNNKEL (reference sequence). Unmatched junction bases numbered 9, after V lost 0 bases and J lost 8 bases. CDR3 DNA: TGTGCCAGCAGCCAAGAGAGGAGGGGGCGCCGGGAAAAACTGTTTTTT. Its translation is CASSQERRGRREKLFF.

The CDR3: CASSYPDIFNEQFF. The CDR3 DNA follows: TGTGCCAGCAGTTACCCGGACATCTTCAATGAGCAGTTCTTC. The rearrangement joins TRBV5-5 to TRBJ2-1; tentatively, D is TRBD1 (5 bases). Germline loops: CDR1 SGHKS, CDR2 YYEKEE (reference sequence). CDR3 length: 14 residues. Trimming took 5 bases from V and 6 from J, leaving 15 bases between them.

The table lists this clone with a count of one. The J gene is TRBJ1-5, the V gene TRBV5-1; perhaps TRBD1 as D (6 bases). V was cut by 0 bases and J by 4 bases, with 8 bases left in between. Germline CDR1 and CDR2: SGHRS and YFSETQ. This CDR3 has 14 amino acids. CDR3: CASSLVGANQPQHF. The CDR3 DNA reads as TGCGCCAGCAGCTTGGTGGGGGCGAATCAGCCCCAGCATTTT.

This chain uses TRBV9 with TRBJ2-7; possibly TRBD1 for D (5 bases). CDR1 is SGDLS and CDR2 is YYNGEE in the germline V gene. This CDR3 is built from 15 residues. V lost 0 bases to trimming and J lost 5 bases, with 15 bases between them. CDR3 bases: TGTGCCAGCAGCGTAGATGGCCGACAGAACGACGAGCAGTACTTC. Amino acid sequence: CASSVDGRQNDEQYF.

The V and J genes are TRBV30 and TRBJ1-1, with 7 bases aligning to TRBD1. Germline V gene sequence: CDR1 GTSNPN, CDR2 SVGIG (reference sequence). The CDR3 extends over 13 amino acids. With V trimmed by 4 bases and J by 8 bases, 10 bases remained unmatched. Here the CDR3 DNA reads TGTGCCTGGATTTTCAGCAGGGGGACCGAAGCTTTCTTT. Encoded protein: CAWIFSRGTEAFF. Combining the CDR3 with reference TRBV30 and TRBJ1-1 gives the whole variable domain SQTIHQWPATLVQPVGSPLSLECTVEGTSNPNLYWYRQAAGRGLQLLFYSVGIGQISSEVPQNLSASRPQDRQFILSSKKLLLSDSGFYLCAWIFSRGTEAFFGQGTRLTVV.

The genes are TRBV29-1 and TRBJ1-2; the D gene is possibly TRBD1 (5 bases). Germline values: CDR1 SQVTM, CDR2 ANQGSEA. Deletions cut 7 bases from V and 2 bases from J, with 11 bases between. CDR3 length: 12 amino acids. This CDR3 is CSGGGVNYGYTF. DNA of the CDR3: TGCAGCGGGGGGGGAGTCAACTATGGCTACACCTTC.